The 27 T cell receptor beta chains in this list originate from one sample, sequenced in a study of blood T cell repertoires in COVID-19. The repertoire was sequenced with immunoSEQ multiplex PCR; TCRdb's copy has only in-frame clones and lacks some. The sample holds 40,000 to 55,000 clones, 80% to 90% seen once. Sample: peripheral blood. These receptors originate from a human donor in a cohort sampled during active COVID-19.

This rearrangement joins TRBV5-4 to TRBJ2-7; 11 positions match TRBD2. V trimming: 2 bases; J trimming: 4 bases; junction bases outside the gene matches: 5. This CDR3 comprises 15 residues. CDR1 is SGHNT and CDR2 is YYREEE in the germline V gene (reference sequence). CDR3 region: CASSFLAGGPYEQYF. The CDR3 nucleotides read TGTGCCAGCAGCTTTTTAGCGGGAGGGCCATACGAGCAGTACTTC. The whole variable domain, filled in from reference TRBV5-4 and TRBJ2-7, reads ETGVTQSPTHLIKTRGQQVTLRCSSQSGHNTVSWYQQALGQGPQFIFQYYREEENGRGNFPPRFSGLQFPNYSSELNVNALELDDSALYLCASSFLAGGPYEQYFGPGTRLTVT.

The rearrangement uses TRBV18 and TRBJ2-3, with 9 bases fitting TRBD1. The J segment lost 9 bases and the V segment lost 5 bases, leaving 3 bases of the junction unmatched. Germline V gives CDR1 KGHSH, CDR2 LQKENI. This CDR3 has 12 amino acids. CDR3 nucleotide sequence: TGTGCCAGCTCAGTGGGACAGGGAACGCAGTATTTT. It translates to CASSVGQGTQYF.

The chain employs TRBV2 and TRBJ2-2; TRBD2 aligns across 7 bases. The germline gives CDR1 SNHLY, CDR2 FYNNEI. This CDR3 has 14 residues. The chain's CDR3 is CAREGGSGTGELFF. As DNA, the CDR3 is TGTGCTAGAGAGGGAGGGTCCGGGACCGGGGAGCTGTTTTTT.

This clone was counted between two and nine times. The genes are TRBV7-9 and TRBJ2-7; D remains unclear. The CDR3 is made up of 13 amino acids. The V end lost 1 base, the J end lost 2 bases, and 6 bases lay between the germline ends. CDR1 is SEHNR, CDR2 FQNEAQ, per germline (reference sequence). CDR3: CASSLVGAYEQYF. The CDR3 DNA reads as TGTGCCAGCAGCTTAGTCGGTGCCTACGAGCAGTACTTC.

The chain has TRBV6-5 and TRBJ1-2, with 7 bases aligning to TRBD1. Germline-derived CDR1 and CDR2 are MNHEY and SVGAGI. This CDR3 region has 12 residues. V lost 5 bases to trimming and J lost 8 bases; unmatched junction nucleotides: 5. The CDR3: CASSTGVKGYTF. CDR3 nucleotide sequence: TGTGCCAGCAGTACAGGGGTGAAGGGCTACACCTTC.

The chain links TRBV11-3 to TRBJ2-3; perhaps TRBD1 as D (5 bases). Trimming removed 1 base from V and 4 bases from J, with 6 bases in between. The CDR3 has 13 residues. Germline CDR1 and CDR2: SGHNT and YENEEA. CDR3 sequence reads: CASSLGGPDTQYF. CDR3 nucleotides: TGTGCCAGCAGCTTAGGGGGCCCAGATACGCAGTATTTT.

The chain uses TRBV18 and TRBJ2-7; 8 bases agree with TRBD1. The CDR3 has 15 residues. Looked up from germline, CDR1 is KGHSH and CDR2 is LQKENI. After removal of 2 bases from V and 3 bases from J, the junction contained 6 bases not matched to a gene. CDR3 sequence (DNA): TGTGCCAGCTCACCAGCCGGGACAGGTAACTACGAGCAGTACTTC. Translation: CASSPAGTGNYEQYF.

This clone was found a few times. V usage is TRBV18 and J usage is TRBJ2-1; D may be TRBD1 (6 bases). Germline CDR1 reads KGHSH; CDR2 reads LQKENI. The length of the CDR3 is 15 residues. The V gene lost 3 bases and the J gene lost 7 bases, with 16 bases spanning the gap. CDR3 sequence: CASSPMDRAFNEQFF. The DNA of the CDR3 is TGTGCCAGCTCACCCATGGACAGAGCCTTTAATGAGCAGTTCTTC.

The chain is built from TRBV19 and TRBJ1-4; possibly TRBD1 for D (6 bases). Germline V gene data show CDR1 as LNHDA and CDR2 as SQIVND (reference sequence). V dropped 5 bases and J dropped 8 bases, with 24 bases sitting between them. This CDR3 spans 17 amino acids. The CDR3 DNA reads TGTGCCAGTAGTCTCTCGGGGAGGGGGGCGTTAGGCGAAAAACTGTTTTTT. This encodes CASSLSGRGALGEKLFF.

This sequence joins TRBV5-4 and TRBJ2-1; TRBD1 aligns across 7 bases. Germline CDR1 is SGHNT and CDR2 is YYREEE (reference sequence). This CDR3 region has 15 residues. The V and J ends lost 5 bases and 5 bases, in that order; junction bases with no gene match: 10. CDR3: CASRPASTGDNEQFF. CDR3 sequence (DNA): TGTGCCAGCAGACCTGCTAGCACAGGGGACAATGAGCAGTTCTTC.

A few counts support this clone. CDR3 sequence (DNA): TGCGCCAGCAGCCGAGACAGCCAGAGCTCCTACGAGCAGTACTTC. As protein: CASSRDSQSSYEQYF. The V call is TRBV5-1, the J call TRBJ2-7, with a weak D call TRBD1 (5 bases). The CDR3 extends over 15 amino acids. The germline V gene has CDR1 SGHRS and CDR2 YFSETQ. Trimming shortened V by 4 bases and J by 0 bases, and 14 bases separated the two germline ends.

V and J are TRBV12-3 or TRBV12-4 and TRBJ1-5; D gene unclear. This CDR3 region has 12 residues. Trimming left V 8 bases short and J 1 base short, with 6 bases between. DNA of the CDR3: TGTGCCAGCGGGGAGAGCAATCAGCCCCAGCATTTT. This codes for CASGESNQPQHF.

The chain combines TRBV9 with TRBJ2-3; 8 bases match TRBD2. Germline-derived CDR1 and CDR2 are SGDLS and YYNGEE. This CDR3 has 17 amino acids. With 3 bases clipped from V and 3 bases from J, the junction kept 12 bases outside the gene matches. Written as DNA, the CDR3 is TGTGCCAGCAGCGAGCCCCTGGGAGCGGGAGAGACAGATACGCAGTATTTT. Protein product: CASSEPLGAGETDTQYF. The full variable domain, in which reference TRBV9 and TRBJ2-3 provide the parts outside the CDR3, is DSGVTQTPKHLITATGQRVTLRCSPRSGDLSVYWYQQSLDQGLQFLIQYYNGEERAKGNILERFSAQQFPDLHSELNLSSLELGDSALYFCASSEPLGAGETDTQYFGPGTRLTVL.

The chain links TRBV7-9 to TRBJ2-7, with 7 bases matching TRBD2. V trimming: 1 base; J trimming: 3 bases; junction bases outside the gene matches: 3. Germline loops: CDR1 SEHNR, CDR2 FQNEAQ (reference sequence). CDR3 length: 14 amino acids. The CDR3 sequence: CASSLDGGSYEQYF. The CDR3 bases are TGTGCCAGCAGCTTAGATGGCGGGAGCTACGAGCAGTACTTC. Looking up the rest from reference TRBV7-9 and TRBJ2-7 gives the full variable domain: DTGVSQNPRHKITKRGQNVTFRCDPISEHNRLYWYRQTLGQGPEFLTYFQNEAQLEKSRLLSDRFSAERPKGSFSTLEIQRTEQGDSAMYLCASSLDGGSYEQYFGPGTRLTVT.

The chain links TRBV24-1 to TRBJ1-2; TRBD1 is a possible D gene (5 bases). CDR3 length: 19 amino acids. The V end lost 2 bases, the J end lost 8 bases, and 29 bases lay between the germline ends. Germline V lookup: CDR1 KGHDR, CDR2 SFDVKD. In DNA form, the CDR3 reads TGTGCCACCAGTGATTCCGGGACCGGGACTCACCTCGGGGGTCGGGGCTACACCTTC. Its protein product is CATSDSGTGTHLGGRGYTF.

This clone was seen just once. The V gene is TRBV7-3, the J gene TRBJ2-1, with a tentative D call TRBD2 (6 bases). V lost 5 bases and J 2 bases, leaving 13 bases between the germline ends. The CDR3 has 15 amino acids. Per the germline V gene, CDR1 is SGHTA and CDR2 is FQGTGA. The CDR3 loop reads CASSVRRDAYNEQFF. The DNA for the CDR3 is TGTGCCAGCAGCGTCCGGCGGGACGCCTACAATGAGCAGTTCTTC.

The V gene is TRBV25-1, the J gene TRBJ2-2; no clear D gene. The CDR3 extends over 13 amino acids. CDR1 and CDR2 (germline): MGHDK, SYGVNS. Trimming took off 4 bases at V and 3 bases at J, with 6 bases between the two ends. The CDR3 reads CASSGRYTGELFF. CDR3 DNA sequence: TGTGCCAGCAGTGGCAGGTACACCGGGGAGCTGTTTTTT.

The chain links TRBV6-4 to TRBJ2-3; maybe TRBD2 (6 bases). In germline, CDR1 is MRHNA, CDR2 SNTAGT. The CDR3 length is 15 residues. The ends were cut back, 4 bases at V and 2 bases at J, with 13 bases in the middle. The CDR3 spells CASSVSSGLTDTQYF. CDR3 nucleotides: TGTGCCAGCAGTGTTAGTAGCGGCCTCACAGATACGCAGTATTTT.

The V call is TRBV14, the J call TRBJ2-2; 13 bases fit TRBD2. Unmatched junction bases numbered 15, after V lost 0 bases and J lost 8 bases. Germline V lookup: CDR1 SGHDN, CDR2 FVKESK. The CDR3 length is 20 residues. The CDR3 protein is CASSQESVSGLAGVVGELFF. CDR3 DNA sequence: TGTGCCAGCAGCCAAGAGTCCGTCAGTGGACTAGCGGGAGTCGTTGGGGAGCTGTTTTTT. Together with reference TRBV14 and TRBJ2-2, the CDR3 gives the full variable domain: EAGVTQFPSHSVIEKGQTVTLRCDPISGHDNLYWYRRVMGKEIKFLLHFVKESKQDESGMPNNRFLAERTGGTYSTLKVQPAELEDSGVYFCASSQESVSGLAGVVGELFFGEGSRLTVL.

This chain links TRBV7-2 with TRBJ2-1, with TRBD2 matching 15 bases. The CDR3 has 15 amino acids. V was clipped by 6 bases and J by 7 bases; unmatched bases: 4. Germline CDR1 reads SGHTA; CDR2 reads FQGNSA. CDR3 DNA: TGTGCCAGCAGACCGGGACTAGCGGGAGGTAATGAGCAGTTCTTC. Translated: CASRPGLAGGNEQFF. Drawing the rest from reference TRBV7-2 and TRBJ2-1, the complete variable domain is GAGVSQSPSNKVTEKGKDVELRCDPISGHTALYWYRQSLGQGLEFLIYFQGNSAPDKSGLPSDRFSAERTGGSVSTLTIQRTQQEDSAVYLCASRPGLAGGNEQFFGPGTRLTVL.

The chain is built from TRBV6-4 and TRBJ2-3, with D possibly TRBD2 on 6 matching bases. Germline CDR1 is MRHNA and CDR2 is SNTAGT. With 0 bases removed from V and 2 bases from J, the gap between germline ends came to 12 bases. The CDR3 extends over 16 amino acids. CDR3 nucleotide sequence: TGTGCCAGCAGTGACTCTTTCGGGAGAAACACAGATACGCAGTATTTT. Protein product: CASSDSFGRNTDTQYF.

CDR3 region: CASSLAVGAPIQYF. The DNA of the CDR3 is TGTGCCAGCAGCTTGGCCGTGGGGGCACCTATTCAGTACTTC. This chain joins TRBV5-5 and TRBJ2-4, with D tentatively TRBD1 (6 bases). V lost 0 bases and J lost 10, with 14 bases in between. CDR1 and CDR2 from the germline V gene are SGHKS and YYEKEE (reference sequence). CDR3 length: 14 amino acids. Complete variable domain (other parts from reference TRBV5-5 and TRBJ2-4): DAGVTQSPTHLIKTRGQQVTLRCSPISGHKSVSWYQQVLGQGPQFIFQYYEKEERGRGNFPDRFSARQFPNYSSELNVNALLLGDSALYLCASSLAVGAPIQYFGAGTRLSVL.

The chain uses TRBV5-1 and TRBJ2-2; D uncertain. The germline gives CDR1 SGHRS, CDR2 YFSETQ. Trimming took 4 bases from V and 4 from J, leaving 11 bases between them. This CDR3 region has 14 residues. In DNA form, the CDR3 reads TGCGCCAGCAGCCTAGACCCGAGCACCGGGGAGCTGTTTTTT. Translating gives CASSLDPSTGELFF.

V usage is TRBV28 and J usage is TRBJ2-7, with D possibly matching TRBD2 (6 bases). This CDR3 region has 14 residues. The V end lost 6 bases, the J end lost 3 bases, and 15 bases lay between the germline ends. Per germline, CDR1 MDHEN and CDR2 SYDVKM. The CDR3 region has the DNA TGTGCCAGCAGCCCTCGGGACTTTTTCTACGAGCAGTACTTC. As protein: CASSPRDFFYEQYF.

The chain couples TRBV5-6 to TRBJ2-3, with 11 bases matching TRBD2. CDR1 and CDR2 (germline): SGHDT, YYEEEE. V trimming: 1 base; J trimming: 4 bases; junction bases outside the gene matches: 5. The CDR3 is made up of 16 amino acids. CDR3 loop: CASSLRTSGHADTQYF. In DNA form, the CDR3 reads TGTGCCAGCAGCTTGCGGACTAGCGGGCACGCAGATACGCAGTATTTT.

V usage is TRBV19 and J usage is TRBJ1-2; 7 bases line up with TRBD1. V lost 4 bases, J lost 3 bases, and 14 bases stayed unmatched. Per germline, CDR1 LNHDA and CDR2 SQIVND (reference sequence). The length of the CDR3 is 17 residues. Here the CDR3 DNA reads TGTGCCAGTAGTACCCCCCCGACAGGGCCAGGTCACTATGGCTACACCTTC. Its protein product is CASSTPPTGPGHYGYTF.

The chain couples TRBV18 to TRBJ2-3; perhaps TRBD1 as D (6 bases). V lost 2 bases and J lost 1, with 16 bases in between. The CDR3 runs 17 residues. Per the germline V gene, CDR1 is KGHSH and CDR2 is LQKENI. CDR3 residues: CASSPMGRGKGTDTQYF. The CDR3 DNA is TGTGCCAGCTCACCAATGGGAAGGGGGAAGGGCACAGATACGCAGTATTTT. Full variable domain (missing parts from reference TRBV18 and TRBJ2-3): NAGVMQNPRHLVRRRGQEARLRCSPMKGHSHVYWYRQLPEEGLKFMVYLQKENIIDESGMPKERFSAEFPKEGPSILRIQQVVRGDSAAYFCASSPMGRGKGTDTQYFGPGTRLTVL.